Presented here are 7 T cell receptor beta chains from one specimen sequenced in a study of beta chain features in type 1 diabetes. Of the isolated RNA, all was reverse transcribed, and so the sequenced material was expressed TCRB transcripts. Profiling relied on immunoSEQ multiplex PCR, and the TCRdb table lists in-frame clones only, not all of them. The table has 130,000 or so clones, approximately 16% seen once. No antigen is known for these receptors. Study-level points and caveats: Across all four CD4+ subsets, people with type 1 diabetes showed modestly shorter TCRB CDR3s.

The specimen was central memory CD4+ T cells from blood. These receptors all come from a man aged 25 to 40 with type 1 diabetes.

This clone came up many times. This chain links TRBV7-2 with TRBJ2-1; no clear D. Between the trimmed V and J ends, which lost 3 bases and 3 bases, there was a span of 9 bases. The V gene's germline CDR1 is SGHTA and CDR2 FQGNSA. CDR3 length equals 14 residues. The CDR3 DNA is TGTGCCAGCAGCTTCACAGAGGTCTACAATGAGCAGTTCTTC. Translated: CASSFTEVYNEQFF.

This clone has a handful of counts. The chain joins TRBV7-2 to TRBJ2-1, with D tentatively TRBD2 (6 bases). The CDR3 is made up of 14 amino acids. Trimming stripped 1 base from V and 7 bases from J, with 11 bases between. Per germline, CDR1 SGHTA and CDR2 FQGNSA. The CDR3 coding sequence is TGTGCCAGCAGCTTAGAGCGGACTAATAATGAGCAGTTCTTC. Protein sequence: CASSLERTNNEQFF.

The chain couples TRBV7-2 to TRBJ1-5; 8 bases are a match to TRBD1. The germline V gene has CDR1 SGHTA and CDR2 FQGNSA. V shed 2 bases, J shed 3 bases, and the junction held 3 bases outside the gene matches. The CDR3 covers 15 residues. CDR3 in amino acids: CASSLKGQDNQPQHF. In DNA, the CDR3 is TGTGCCAGCAGCTTAAAGGGACAGGACAATCAGCCCCAGCATTTT.

The chain has TRBV4-2 and TRBJ1-1; no firm D call. The V gene lost 7 bases and the J gene lost 2 bases, with 14 bases spanning the gap. The CDR3 spans 14 residues. The germline CDR1 and CDR2 sequences are LGHNA and YNFKEQ. CDR3 in amino acids: CASTTNSVNTEAFF. CDR3 nucleotides: TGTGCCAGCACAACCAACAGCGTTAACACTGAAGCTTTCTTT.

This clone was observed many times. J is TRBJ2-2 and V is TRBV4-2; 12 bases line up with TRBD1. CDR1 is LGHNA, CDR2 YNFKEQ, per germline. After removal of 2 bases from V and 4 bases from J, the junction contained 5 bases not matched to a gene. The CDR3 is 17 amino acids. This CDR3 reads CASSQQPGQGATGELFF. DNA for the CDR3: TGTGCCAGCAGCCAACAGCCGGGACAGGGGGCCACCGGGGAGCTGTTTTTT.

V gene TRBV18 combines with J gene TRBJ2-1; 7 bases are shared with TRBD2. CDR1 and CDR2 (germline): KGHSH, LQKENI. This CDR3 has 16 amino acids. The V gene end was trimmed by 0 bases and the J gene end by 5 bases; junction bases not matched to a gene: 7. CDR3 sequence: CASSPPGGFVDNEQFF. CDR3 DNA: TGTGCCAGCTCACCACCGGGGGGGTTTGTTGACAATGAGCAGTTCTTC. Supplemented by reference TRBV18 and TRBJ2-1, the full variable domain reads NAGVMQNPRHLVRRRGQEARLRCSPMKGHSHVYWYRQLPEEGLKFMVYLQKENIIDESGMPKERFSAEFPKEGPSILRIQQVVRGDSAAYFCASSPPGGFVDNEQFFGPGTRLTVL.

CDR3 nucleotide sequence: TGTGCCAGCACCGAATCCACCTCCGGGACAGGCTATGGCTACACCTTC. Amino acid sequence: CASTESTSGTGYGYTF. The chain is built from TRBV7-2 and TRBJ1-2; 8 nucleotides agree with TRBD1. Germline assignment: CDR1 SGHTA and CDR2 FQGNSA. The junction had 14 bases not matched to a gene; V was cut back by 7 bases and J by 4 bases. The CDR3 consists of 16 residues.